This T cell receptor beta chain was sequenced for a study of CD8+CD57+ T cells in acquired aplastic anemia. This CDR3 comprises 15 residues. V was shortened by 3 bases and J by 4 bases, with 17 bases between the two germline ends. Per germline, CDR1 SQVTM and CDR2 ANQGSEA. The study profiled TCR beta VDJ and CDR3 using genomic DNA as template. TCRdb itself ran the reads through MiXCR, one entry per CDR3 protein. This table holds about 81,000 distinct CDR3 sequences, less than 60% found once. Study-level results: Sharing between patients and controls was observed for some 27 CD8+ CDR3 sequences.

As for this clonotype: The antigen remains unidentified.

This TCR was sampled from a human donor in good health, serving as a control. The sequenced sample consisted of sorted CD4+, CD8+, or CD8+CD57+ T cells (not recorded which) from PBMCs. The chain combines TRBV29-1 with TRBJ2-3; D might be TRBD1 (5 bases). The CDR3 protein is CSVDSVQGSPDTQYF. Written as DNA, the CDR3 is TGCAGCGTTGACAGTGTGCAGGGTTCCCCAGATACGCAGTATTTT.